Following are 18 T cell receptor beta chains from one sample sequenced in a study of tissue T cells after allogeneic stem cell transplantation. Profiled with immunoSEQ multiplex PCR; TCRdb holds only in-frame clones, not every one. The top ten clones hold about 16% of a sample with 980 or so clones, around 70% of them seen once. The sample in question was esophageal tissue, obtained at autopsy. These receptors were obtained from a female patient aged 40 to 70 with steroid-refractory graft-versus-host disease after an allogeneic stem cell transplant. Some T cells here may be from the graft donor.

The rearrangement links TRBV5-6 to TRBJ2-7; no definite D call. The V end lost 0 bases, the J end lost 3 bases, and 4 bases lay between the germline ends. The germline gives CDR1 SGHDT, CDR2 YYEEEE. The CDR3 runs to 12 residues. The CDR3 nucleotides are TGTGCCAGCAGCTTGGACGACTACGAGCAGTACTTC. It is translated as CASSLDDYEQYF. Full variable domain (missing parts from reference TRBV5-6 and TRBJ2-7): DAGVTQSPTHLIKTRGQQVTLRCSPKSGHDTVSWYQQALGQGPQFIFQYYEEEERQRGNFPDRFSGHQFPNYSSELNVNALLLGDSALYLCASSLDDYEQYFGPGTRLTVT.

This chain links TRBV12-3 or TRBV12-4 with TRBJ2-5; D might be TRBD1 (6 bases). The length of the CDR3 is 13 residues. Trimming took 8 bases from V and 3 from J, leaving 13 bases between them. The CDR3 DNA is TGTGCCAGCCAACACGCAGGGGAAGAGACCCAGTACTTC. It translates to CASQHAGEETQYF.

J is TRBJ1-6 and V is TRBV6-6; no clear D. CDR1 and CDR2 (germline): MNHNY, SVGAGI (reference sequence). V was cut by 2 bases and J by 6 bases, with 11 bases left in between. CDR3 length: 15 amino acids. CDR3 sequence reads: CASSYPDGRNSPLHF. In DNA, the CDR3 is TGTGCCAGCAGTTACCCCGACGGCCGTAATTCACCCCTCCACTTT.

The table lists this clone with a few counts. This sequence joins TRBV21-1 and TRBJ2-5. TRBV21-1 is flagged as a pseudogene. The CDR3 loop spans 13 amino acids. CDR3 coding DNA: TGTGCCAGCAGGGGAAACAATCGGGAGACCCAGTACTTC. It codes for CASRGNNRETQYF.

The chain joins TRBV15 to TRBJ2-1, with 9 bases identical to TRBD2. The CDR3 contains 21 residues. Germline V lookup: CDR1 LNHNV, CDR2 YYDKDF (reference sequence). J lost 1 base, V lost 3 bases, and 19 bases had no gene match. The CDR3 protein is CATSSITWGTSRAWSYNEQFF. The DNA for the CDR3 is TGTGCCACCAGCAGCATCACCTGGGGGACTAGCCGGGCTTGGTCCTACAATGAGCAGTTCTTC.

This sequence joins TRBV28 and TRBJ1-6; tentative D call: TRBD1 (6 bases). The CDR3 runs 14 residues. V shed 6 bases and J shed 8 bases, with 14 bases lying between them. The germline CDR1 and CDR2 sequences are MDHEN and SYDVKM. CDR3 coding DNA: TGTGCCAGCAGCCTCGGAAGACAGGATTCACCCCTCCACTTT. This sequence encodes CASSLGRQDSPLHF.

V usage is TRBV5-6 and J usage is TRBJ1-6; D gene unclear. V lost 0 bases and J 7 bases, leaving 8 bases between the germline ends. CDR3 length: 14 amino acids. Germline values: CDR1 SGHDT, CDR2 YYEEEE. The CDR3 region is CASSLAGSNSPLHF. In nucleotides, the CDR3 is TGTGCCAGCAGCTTGGCCGGGTCGAATTCACCCCTCCACTTT.

This clone was seen only once. V gene TRBV19 combines with J gene TRBJ2-7; maybe TRBD1 (7 bases). There are 12 residues in the CDR3. V shed 9 bases and J shed 3 bases, with 12 bases lying between them. Germline CDR1 reads LNHDA; CDR2 reads SQIVND (reference sequence). The CDR3, as DNA: TGTGCCAGCCAGGGGGGCGGCTACGAGCAGTACTTC. Translating it yields CASQGGGYEQYF. The complete variable domain, with remaining parts taken from reference TRBV19 and TRBJ2-7, reads DGGITQSPKYLFRKEGQNVTLSCEQNLNHDAMYWYRQDPGQGLRLIYYSQIVNDFQKGDIAEGYSVSREKKESFPLTVTSAQKNPTAFYLCASQGGGYEQYFGPGTRLTVT.

This chain uses TRBV4-1 with TRBJ1-6, with 7 bases aligning to TRBD1. V lost 0 bases and J lost 6; bases outside the gene matches: 2. There are 15 residues in the CDR3. Germline V CDR1 and CDR2: MGHRA, YSYEKL. The CDR3 DNA is TGCGCCAGCAGCCAAGACGACAGGGCTAATTCACCCCTCCACTTT. Protein sequence: CASSQDDRANSPLHF.

This clone appeared once. This chain connects TRBV2 to TRBJ2-5, with 8 bases aligning to TRBD2. Germline V gene sequence: CDR1 SNHLY, CDR2 FYNNEI. The junction had 1 base not matched to a gene; V was cut back by 8 bases and J by 2 bases. This CDR3 has 12 amino acids. CDR3: CASPGGQETQYF. As DNA, the CDR3 is TGTGCCAGCCCGGGGGGGCAAGAGACCCAGTACTTC.

This rearrangement joins TRBV25-1 to TRBJ1-4; 7 positions agree with TRBD1. The CDR3 runs to 17 residues. V was pared by 6 bases and J by 3 bases, with 13 bases of the junction left unmatched. Germline loops: CDR1 MGHDK, CDR2 SYGVNS. The CDR3 loop reads CASSPRQGRAPNEKLFF. CDR3 nucleotides: TGTGCCAGCAGCCCCCGACAGGGAAGGGCCCCTAATGAAAAACTGTTTTTT. Together with reference TRBV25-1 and TRBJ1-4, the CDR3 gives the full variable domain: EADIYQTPRYLVIGTGKKITLECSQTMGHDKMYWYQQDPGMELHLIHYSYGVNSTEKGDLSSESTVSRIRTEHFPLTLESARPSHTSQYLCASSPRQGRAPNEKLFFGSGTQLSVL.

This clone is hyperexpanded by share. The rearrangement uses TRBV18 and TRBJ1-1; D is ambiguous. CDR1 and CDR2 from the germline V gene are KGHSH and LQKENI. Trimming took off 1 base at V and 4 bases at J, with 4 bases between the two ends. The CDR3 sequence is 12 residues long. The CDR3 loop is CASSPQGTEAFF. In DNA, the CDR3 is TGTGCCAGCTCACCACAGGGCACTGAAGCTTTCTTT.

This clone has a single count. The V and J genes are TRBV4-1 and TRBJ1-1; no reliable D call. Germline V lookup: CDR1 MGHRA, CDR2 YSYEKL. This CDR3 contains 19 residues. Trimming left V 2 bases short and J 0 bases short, with 22 bases between. CDR3 protein: CASSQWLRRLTTLNTEAFF. CDR3 bases: TGCGCCAGCAGCCAATGGTTGCGACGCCTGACCACCTTGAACACTGAAGCTTTCTTT.

V is TRBV20-1 and J is TRBJ2-7; perhaps TRBD1 as D (6 bases). The CDR3 covers 15 residues. V lost 3 bases and J lost 3, with 18 bases in between. In germline, CDR1 is DFQATT, CDR2 SNEGSKA (reference sequence). For the CDR3, the DNA is TGCAGTGCTAGTAACAGGGCAAGATTGAGCTACGAGCAGTACTTC. Protein sequence: CSASNRARLSYEQYF.

This chain's CDR3 is CATSDLRGETQYF. The DNA of the CDR3 is TGTGCCACCAGTGATTTGCGGGGGGAGACCCAGTACTTC. This chain joins TRBV24-1 and TRBJ2-5; tentative D call: TRBD2 (6 bases). The V gene lost 0 bases and the J gene lost 5 bases, with 6 bases spanning the gap. Germline V gene sequence: CDR1 KGHDR, CDR2 SFDVKD. The CDR3 consists of 13 residues.

This chain connects TRBV7-6 to TRBJ2-1; D is unresolved. Per the germline V gene, CDR1 is SGHVS and CDR2 is FNYEAQ. V was cut by 5 bases and J by 5 bases, with 16 bases left in between. This CDR3 has 15 residues. The DNA of the CDR3 is TGTGCCAGCAGCACCGTTTGGCATAATCACAATGAGCAGTTCTTC. Amino acids: CASSTVWHNHNEQFF.

The chain links TRBV3-1 (or the pseudogene TRBV3-2) to TRBJ2-4; perhaps D is TRBD1 or TRBD2 (5 bases each). The ends were cut back, 2 bases at V and 0 bases at J, with 8 bases in the middle. The CDR3 covers 15 residues. Germline loops: CDR1 LGHDT, CDR2 YNNKEL (reference sequence). This CDR3 is CASSQRGVAKNIQYF. The CDR3 DNA sequence: TGTGCCAGCAGCCAACGAGGGGTAGCCAAAAACATTCAGTACTTC.

In this sample, this clone turned up once. The chain recombines TRBV5-8 with TRBJ2-2, with 8 bases that match TRBD1. The length of the CDR3 is 15 residues. The J segment lost 6 bases and the V segment lost 0 bases, leaving 4 bases of the junction unmatched. The germline V gene has CDR1 SGHTS and CDR2 YDEGEE. DNA for the CDR3: TGTGCCAGCAGCTTGGGACAGGGGTTCCCCGGGGAGCTGTTTTTT. Its protein product is CASSLGQGFPGELFF.